This T cell receptor (beta chain) was retrieved from a study of cytomegalovirus exposure and HLA in healthy donors. Background on the study: Researchers previously reported finding 100 million or so unique TCR beta sequences from roughly 170 million T cells.

Looked up from germline, CDR1 is SGHRS and CDR2 is YFSETQ. CDR3 length: 20 residues. Losses at the gene ends were 0 bases for V and 0 bases for J; bases not matched to a gene: 6. This PCR relied on a set of 60 Vbeta primers and 13 Jbeta primers. Produced via immunoSEQ multiplex PCR; TCRdb's table is partial and in-frame only. The sample includes approximately 210,000 clones, 81% seen only once; the top ten take approximately 1.8%. This TCR was sampled from a man between 18 and 29 years old in good health and CMV-seronegative. The V call is TRBV5-1, the J call TRBJ2-1, with TRBD2 identical over 16 bases. Sequencing was carried out using PBMCs. CDR3 protein: CASSLATGLAGGSSYNEQFF. CDR3 nucleotide sequence: TGCGCCAGCAGCTTGGCCACGGGACTAGCGGGGGGGAGCTCCTACAATGAGCAGTTCTTC. The full variable domain, in which reference TRBV5-1 and TRBJ2-1 provide the parts outside the CDR3, is KAGVTQTPRYLIKTRGQQVTLSCSPISGHRSVSWYQQTPGQGLQFLFEYFSETQRNKGNFPGRFSGRQFSNSRSEMNVSTLELGDSALYLCASSLATGLAGGSSYNEQFFGPGTRLTVL.